The clone carrying this TCR beta chain was picked up a small number of times. This table comes from immunoSEQ multiplex PCR, and its TCRdb copy is limited to in-frame clones, with some not included. This table holds approximately 220,000 clones, over 80% found once. These data originate in a study of cytomegalovirus exposure and HLA in healthy donors. Overall study context: Per a later analysis, the 550 to 850 first-cohort and 120 validation repertoires shared one platform.

V lost 7 bases and J 4 bases, leaving 14 bases between the germline ends. The V gene's germline CDR1 is SNHLY and CDR2 FYNNEI. This CDR3 comprises 13 residues. V and J are TRBV2 and TRBJ2-7; D may match TRBD1 or TRBD2 (5 bases each). What was sequenced was PBMCs. This TCR was sampled from a woman in her 30s in good health and CMV-seropositive. The CDR3 reads CASTRTAGYEQYF. The DNA of the CDR3 is TGTGCCAGCACCAGGACTGCAGGGTACGAGCAGTACTTC.